The next 6 T cell receptor beta chains were all read from a single sample in a study of response to subunit inactivated influenza vaccine. Each CDR3 protein is one row after TCRdb ran MiXCR on the RT-PCR reads. This table holds around 190,000 distinct CDR3 sequences, 13% to 15% found once. Sequenced material: CD8+ T cells sorted from PBMCs, taken 5 days after vaccination. The receptors were gathered from a man aged 50-60 years who received an inactivated influenza vaccine.

The genes are TRBV4-1 and TRBJ2-1; D is unclear. V lost 0 bases to trimming and J lost 2 bases, with 5 bases between them. From germline, CDR1 is MGHRA and CDR2 YSYEKL. CDR3 length equals 14 residues. In DNA, the CDR3 is TGCGCCAGCAGCCAAGATCCCGCCTACAATGAGCAGTTCTTC. It yields the protein CASSQDPAYNEQFF.

The chain combines TRBV29-1 with TRBJ2-7; D is unclear. Trimming cost V 5 bases and J 2 bases, with 10 bases left between them. Germline CDR1 reads SQVTM; CDR2 reads ANQGSEA. This CDR3 comprises 12 residues. CDR3 bases: TGCAGCGTTAAAGGGTTGGCCTACGAGCAGTACTTC. As protein: CSVKGLAYEQYF.

CDR3 amino acids: CASSLGGWEAFF. DNA of the CDR3: TGCGCCAGCAGCTTGGGAGGATGGGAGGCTTTCTTT. The chain uses TRBV5-1 and TRBJ1-1; D remains ambiguous. V was shortened by 0 bases and J by 11 bases, with 11 bases between the two germline ends. Germline V gene data show CDR1 as SGHRS and CDR2 as YFSETQ. The CDR3 has 12 amino acids.

A few counts support this clonotype. V usage is TRBV10-3 and J usage is TRBJ2-7, with a weak D call TRBD2 (5 bases). There are 17 residues in the CDR3. Germline loops: CDR1 ENHRY, CDR2 SYGVKD. The germline V and J ends were trimmed by 2 bases and 1 base, with 18 bases remaining between them. CDR3 protein: CAISEPFFGRGSYEQYF. The CDR3 region has the DNA TGTGCCATCAGTGAGCCTTTTTTTGGGAGAGGGTCCTACGAGCAGTACTTC.

This clonotype was found many times. The V gene is TRBV11-2, the J gene TRBJ2-5; D gene unclear. CDR3 length: 14 amino acids. Germline CDR1 and CDR2: SGHAT and FQNNGV. With 1 base removed from V and 7 bases from J, the gap between germline ends came to 13 bases. The CDR3, as DNA: TGTGCCAGCAGCTTAGGCGGCTACCTTTGGACCCAGTACTTC. Translating gives CASSLGGYLWTQYF.

This clonotype was seen a few times. The chain uses TRBV20-1 and TRBJ2-1, with 11 bases fitting TRBD2. The CDR3 contains 16 residues. Germline CDR1 is DFQATT and CDR2 is SNEGSKA (reference sequence). V dropped 0 bases and J dropped 0; count of bases not matched to a gene: 1. In nucleotides, the CDR3 is TGCAGTGCTAGAGATCTAGCGGGGGGCTCCTACAATGAGCAGTTCTTC. Protein product: CSARDLAGGSYNEQFF.